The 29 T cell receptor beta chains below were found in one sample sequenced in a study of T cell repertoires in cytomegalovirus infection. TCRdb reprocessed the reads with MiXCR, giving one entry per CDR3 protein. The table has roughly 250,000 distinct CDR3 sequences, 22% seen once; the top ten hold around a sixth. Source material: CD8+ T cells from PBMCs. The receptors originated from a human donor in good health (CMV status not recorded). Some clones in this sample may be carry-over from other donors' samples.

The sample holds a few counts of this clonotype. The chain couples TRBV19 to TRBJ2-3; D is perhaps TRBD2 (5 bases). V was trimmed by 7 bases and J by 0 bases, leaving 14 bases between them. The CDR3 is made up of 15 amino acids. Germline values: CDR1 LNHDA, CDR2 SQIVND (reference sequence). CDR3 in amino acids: CASKDGGSSTDTQYF. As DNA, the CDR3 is TGTGCCAGTAAGGACGGAGGCTCTAGCACAGATACGCAGTATTTT.

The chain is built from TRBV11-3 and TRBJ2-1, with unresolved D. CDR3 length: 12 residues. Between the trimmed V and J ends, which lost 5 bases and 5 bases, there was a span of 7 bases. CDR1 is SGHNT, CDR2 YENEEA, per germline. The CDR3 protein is CASSGWNNEQFF. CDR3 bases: TGTGCCAGCAGCGGTTGGAACAATGAGCAGTTCTTC. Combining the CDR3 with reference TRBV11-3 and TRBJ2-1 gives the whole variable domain EAGVVQSPRYKIIEKKQPVAFWCNPISGHNTLYWYLQNLGQGPELLIRYENEEAVDDSQLPKDRFSAERLKGVDSTLKIQPAELGDSAVYLCASSGWNNEQFFGPGTRLTVL.

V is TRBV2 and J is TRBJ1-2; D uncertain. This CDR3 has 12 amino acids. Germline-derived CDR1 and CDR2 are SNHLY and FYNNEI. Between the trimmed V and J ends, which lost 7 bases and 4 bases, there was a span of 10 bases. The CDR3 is CASNDGGYGYTF. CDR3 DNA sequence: TGTGCCAGCAACGATGGTGGCTATGGCTACACCTTC.

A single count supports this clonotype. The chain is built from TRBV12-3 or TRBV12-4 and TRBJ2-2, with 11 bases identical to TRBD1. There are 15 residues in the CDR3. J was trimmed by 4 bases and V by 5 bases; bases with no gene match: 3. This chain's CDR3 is CASSRTGGITGELFF. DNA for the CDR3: TGTGCCAGCAGTAGGACAGGGGGCATCACCGGGGAGCTGTTTTTT.

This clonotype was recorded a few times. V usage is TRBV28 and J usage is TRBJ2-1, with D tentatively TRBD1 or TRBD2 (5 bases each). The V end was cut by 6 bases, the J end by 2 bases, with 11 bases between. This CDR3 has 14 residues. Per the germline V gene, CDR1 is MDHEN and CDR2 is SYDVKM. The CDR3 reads CASRRAGTYNEQFF. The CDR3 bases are TGTGCCAGCAGGCGGGCAGGGACCTACAATGAGCAGTTCTTC.

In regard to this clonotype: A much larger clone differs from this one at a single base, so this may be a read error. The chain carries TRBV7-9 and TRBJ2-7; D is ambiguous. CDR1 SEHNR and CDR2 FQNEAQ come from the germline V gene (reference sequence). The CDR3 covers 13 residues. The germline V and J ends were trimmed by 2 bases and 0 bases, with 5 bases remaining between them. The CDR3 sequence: CASSLISSYEQYF. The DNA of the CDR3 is TGTGCCAGCAGCTTAATTAGCTCCTACGAGCAGTACTTC.

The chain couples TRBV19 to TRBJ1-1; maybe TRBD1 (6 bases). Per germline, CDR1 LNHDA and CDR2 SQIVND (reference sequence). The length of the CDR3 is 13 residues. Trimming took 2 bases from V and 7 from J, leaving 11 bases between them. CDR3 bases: TGTGCCAGTAGTATATTGGGGGGCGATGAAGCTTTCTTT. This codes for CASSILGGDEAFF.

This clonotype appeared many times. CDR3 region: CASSEEQGNYGYTF. CDR3 DNA sequence: TGTGCCAGCAGTGAAGAGCAGGGAAACTATGGCTACACCTTC. The chain joins TRBV2 to TRBJ1-2; D may be TRBD1 (5 bases). V shed 1 base and J shed 2 bases, with 8 bases lying between them. The CDR3 is 14 residues long. The germline CDR1 and CDR2 sequences are SNHLY and FYNNEI.

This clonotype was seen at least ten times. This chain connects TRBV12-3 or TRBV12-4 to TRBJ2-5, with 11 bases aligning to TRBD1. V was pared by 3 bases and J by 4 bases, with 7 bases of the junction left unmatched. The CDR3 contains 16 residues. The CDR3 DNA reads TGTGCCAGCAGTTTTCTCGGACAGGGGGCTTCAGAGACCCAGTACTTC. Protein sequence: CASSFLGQGASETQYF.

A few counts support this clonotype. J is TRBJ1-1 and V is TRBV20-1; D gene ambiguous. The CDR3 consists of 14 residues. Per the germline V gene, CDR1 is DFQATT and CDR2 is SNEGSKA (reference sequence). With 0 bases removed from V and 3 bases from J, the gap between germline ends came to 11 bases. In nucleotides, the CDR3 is TGCAGTGCTAGAGACTTCGCCAGACACACTGAAGCTTTCTTT. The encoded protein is CSARDFARHTEAFF.

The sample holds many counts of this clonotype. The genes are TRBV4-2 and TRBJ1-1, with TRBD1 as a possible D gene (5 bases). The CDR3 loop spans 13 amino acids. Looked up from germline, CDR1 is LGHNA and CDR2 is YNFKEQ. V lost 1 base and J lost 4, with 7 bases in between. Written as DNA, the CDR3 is TGTGCCAGCAGCCAAGGACAGTTCACTGAAGCTTTCTTT. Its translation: CASSQGQFTEAFF.

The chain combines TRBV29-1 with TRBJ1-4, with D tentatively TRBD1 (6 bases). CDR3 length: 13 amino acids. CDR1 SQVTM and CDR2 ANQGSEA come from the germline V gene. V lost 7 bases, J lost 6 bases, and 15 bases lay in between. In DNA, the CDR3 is TGCAGCGGGTTGGACGGGGGGCATGAAAAACTGTTTTTT. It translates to CSGLDGGHEKLFF.

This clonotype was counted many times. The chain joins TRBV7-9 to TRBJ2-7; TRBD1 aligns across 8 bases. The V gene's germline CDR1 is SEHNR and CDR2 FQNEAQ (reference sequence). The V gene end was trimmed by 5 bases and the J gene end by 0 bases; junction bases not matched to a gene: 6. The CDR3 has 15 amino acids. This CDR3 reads CASSDAGQGSYEQYF. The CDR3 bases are TGTGCCAGCAGCGACGCCGGACAGGGCTCCTACGAGCAGTACTTC.

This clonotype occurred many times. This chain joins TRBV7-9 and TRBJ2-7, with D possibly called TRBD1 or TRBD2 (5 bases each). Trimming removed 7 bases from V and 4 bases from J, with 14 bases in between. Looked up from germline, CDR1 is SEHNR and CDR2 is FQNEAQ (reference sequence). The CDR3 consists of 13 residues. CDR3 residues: CASTPGTAYEQYF. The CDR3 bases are TGTGCCAGCACCCCGGGGACGGCGTACGAGCAGTACTTC.

In DNA form, the CDR3 reads TGCGCCAGCAGCCAATATGGCTACACCTTC. Protein sequence: CASSQYGYTF. V is TRBV4-1 and J is TRBJ1-2; D uncertain. In germline, CDR1 is MGHRA, CDR2 YSYEKL. The V end lost 2 bases, the J end lost 5 bases, and 0 bases lay between the germline ends. The CDR3 loop spans 10 amino acids.

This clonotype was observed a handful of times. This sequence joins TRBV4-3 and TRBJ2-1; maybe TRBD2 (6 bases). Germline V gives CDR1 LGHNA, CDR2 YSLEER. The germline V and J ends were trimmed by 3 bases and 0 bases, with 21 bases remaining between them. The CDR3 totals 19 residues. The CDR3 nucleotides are TGCGCCAGCAGCCACGAACCGGGACTTCTTTGGAGCTCCTACAATGAGCAGTTCTTC. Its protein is CASSHEPGLLWSSYNEQFF.

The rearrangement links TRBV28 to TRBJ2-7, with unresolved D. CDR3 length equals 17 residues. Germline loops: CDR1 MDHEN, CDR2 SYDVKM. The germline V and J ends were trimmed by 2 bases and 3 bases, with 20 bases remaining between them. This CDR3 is CASSLPSVGGLFYEQYF. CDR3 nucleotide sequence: TGTGCCAGCAGTTTACCCAGCGTAGGCGGTCTCTTCTACGAGCAGTACTTC.

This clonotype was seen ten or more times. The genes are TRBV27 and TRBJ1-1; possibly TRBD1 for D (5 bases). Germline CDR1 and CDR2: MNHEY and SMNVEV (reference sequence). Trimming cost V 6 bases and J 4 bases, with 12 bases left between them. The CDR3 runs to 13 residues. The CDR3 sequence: CASSLATGTEAFF. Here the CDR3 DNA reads TGTGCCAGCAGCTTAGCAACAGGCACTGAAGCTTTCTTT.

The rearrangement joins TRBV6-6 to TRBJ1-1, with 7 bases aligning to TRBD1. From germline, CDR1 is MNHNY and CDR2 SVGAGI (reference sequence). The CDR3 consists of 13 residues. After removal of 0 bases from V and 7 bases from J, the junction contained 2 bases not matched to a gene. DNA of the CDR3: TGTGCCAGCAGTTACTCGACAGGGATTGAAGCTTTCTTT. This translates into CASSYSTGIEAFF.

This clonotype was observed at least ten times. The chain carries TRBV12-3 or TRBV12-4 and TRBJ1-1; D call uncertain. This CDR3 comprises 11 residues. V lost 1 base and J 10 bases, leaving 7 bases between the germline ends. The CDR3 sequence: CASSLGELAFF. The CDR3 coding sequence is TGTGCCAGCAGTTTAGGAGAATTAGCTTTCTTT.

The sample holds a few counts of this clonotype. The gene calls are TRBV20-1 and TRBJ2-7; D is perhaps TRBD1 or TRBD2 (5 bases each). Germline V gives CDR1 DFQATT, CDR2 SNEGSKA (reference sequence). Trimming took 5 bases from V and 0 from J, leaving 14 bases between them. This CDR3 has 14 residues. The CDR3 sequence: CSAAPGPLSYEQYF. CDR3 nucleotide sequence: TGCAGTGCTGCCCCGGGACCGCTCTCCTACGAGCAGTACTTC.

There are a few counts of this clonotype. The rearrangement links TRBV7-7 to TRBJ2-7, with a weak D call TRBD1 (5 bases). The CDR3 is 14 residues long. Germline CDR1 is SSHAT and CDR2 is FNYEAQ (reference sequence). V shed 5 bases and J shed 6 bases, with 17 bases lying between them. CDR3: CASSPDSTRLEQYF. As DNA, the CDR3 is TGTGCCAGCAGCCCCGACAGTACACGTCTCGAGCAGTACTTC.

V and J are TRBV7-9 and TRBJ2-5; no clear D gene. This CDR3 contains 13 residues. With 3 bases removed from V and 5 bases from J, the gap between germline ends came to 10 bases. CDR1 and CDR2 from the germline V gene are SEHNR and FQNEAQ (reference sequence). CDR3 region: CASSFGNWETQYF. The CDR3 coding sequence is TGTGCCAGCAGCTTTGGGAATTGGGAGACCCAGTACTTC.

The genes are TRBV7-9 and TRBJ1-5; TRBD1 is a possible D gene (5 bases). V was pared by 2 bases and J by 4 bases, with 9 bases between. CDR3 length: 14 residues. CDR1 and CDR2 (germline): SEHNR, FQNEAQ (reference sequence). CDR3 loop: CASSLHGGNQPQHF. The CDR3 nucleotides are TGTGCCAGCAGCTTACATGGGGGTAATCAGCCCCAGCATTTT.

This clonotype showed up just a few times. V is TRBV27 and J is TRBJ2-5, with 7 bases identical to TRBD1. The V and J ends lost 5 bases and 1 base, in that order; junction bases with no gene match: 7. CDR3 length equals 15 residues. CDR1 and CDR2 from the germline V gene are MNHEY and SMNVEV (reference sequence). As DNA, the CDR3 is TGTGCCAGCAGTCTCCTGGGACAGAGCCAAGAGACCCAGTACTTC. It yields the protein CASSLLGQSQETQYF.

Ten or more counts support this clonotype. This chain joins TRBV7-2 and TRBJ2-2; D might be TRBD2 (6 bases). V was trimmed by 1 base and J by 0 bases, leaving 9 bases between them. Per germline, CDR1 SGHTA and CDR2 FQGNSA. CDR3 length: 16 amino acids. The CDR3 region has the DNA TGTGCCAGCAGCTTAGGTTGGGGGGCGAACACCGGGGAGCTGTTTTTT. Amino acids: CASSLGWGANTGELFF.

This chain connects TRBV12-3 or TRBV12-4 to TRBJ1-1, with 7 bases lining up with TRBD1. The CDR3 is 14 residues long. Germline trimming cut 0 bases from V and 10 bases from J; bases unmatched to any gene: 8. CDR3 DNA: TGTGCCAGCAGTTTAGCAGGGGGCGGGTTGGGAGCTTTCTTT. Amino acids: CASSLAGGGLGAFF.

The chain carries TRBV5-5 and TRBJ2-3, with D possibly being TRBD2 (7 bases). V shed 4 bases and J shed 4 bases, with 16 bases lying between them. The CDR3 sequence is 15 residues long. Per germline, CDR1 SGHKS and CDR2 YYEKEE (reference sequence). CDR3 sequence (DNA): TGTGCCAGCAGCCGCTCGGGGGGCGCCTCAGATACGCAGTATTTT. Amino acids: CASSRSGGASDTQYF.

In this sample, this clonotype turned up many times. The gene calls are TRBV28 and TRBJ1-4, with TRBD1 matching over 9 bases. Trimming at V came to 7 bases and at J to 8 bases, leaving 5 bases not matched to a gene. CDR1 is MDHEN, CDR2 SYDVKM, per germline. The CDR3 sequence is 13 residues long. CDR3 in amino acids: CASTQTGGEKLFF. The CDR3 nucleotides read TGTGCCAGCACCCAAACAGGGGGCGAAAAACTGTTTTTT.